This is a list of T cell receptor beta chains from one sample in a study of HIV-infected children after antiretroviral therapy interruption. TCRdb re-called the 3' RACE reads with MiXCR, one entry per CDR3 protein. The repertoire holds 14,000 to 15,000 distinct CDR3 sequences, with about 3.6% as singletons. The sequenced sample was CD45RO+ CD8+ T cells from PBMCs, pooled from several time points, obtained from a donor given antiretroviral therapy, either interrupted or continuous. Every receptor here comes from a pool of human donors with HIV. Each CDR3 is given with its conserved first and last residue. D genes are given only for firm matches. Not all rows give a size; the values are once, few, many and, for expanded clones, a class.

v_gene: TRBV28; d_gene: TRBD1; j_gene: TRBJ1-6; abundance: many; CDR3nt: TGTGCCAGCAGTTTAGACAGGGAGAGTTCACCCCTCCACTTT; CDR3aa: CASSLDRESSPLHF
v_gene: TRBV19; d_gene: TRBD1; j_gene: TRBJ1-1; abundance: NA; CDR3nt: TGTGCCAGTAGTATAGGACAGGGATCAGAGGCTTTCTTT; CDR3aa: CASSIGQGSEAFF
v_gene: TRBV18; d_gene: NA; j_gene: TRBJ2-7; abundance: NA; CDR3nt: TGTGCCAGCTCCTCTATCAGACGCGAGCAGTACTTC; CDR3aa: CASSSIRREQYF
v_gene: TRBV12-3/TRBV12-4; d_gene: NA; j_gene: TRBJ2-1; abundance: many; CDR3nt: TGTGCCAGCAGGGTAACCGGGACACAGGATGAGCAGTTCTTC; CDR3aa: CASRVTGTQDEQFF
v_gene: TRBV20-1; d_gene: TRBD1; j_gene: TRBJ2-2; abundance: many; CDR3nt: TGCAGTGCTAGCAACCCGGGACAGGGCTCCGGGGAGCTGTTTTTT; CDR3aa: CSASNPGQGSGELFF
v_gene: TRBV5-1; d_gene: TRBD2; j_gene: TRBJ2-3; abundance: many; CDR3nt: TGCGCCAGCCATGGATTAGCGGGAGGGCCAGTAGATACGCAGTATTTT; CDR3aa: CASHGLAGGPVDTQYF
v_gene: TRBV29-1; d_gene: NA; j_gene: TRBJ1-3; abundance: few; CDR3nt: TGCAGCGCCGTGACAGGTTCTGGAAACACCATATATTTT; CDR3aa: CSAVTGSGNTIYF
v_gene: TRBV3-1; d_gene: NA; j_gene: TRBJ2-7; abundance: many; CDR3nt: TGTGCCAGCAGCCCCAATGCTGCCGTCTACGAGCAGTACTTC; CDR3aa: CASSPNAAVYEQYF
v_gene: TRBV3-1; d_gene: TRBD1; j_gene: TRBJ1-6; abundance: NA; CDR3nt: TGTGCCAGCAGCCCCCGGGACAGCCACTATAATTCACCCCTCCACTTT; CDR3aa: CASSPRDSHYNSPLHF
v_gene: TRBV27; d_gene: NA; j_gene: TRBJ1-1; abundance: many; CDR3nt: TGTGCCAGTGGGATGCGTTCAAGCCCTGAAGCTTTCTTT; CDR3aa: CASGMRSSPEAFF
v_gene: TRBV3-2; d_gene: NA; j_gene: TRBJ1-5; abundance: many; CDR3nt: TGTGCCAGCAGCCAAGATCTAGAACCGATTAATCAGCCCCAGCATTTT; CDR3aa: CASSQDLEPINQPQHF
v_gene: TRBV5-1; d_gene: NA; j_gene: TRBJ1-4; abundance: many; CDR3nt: TGCGCCAGCAGCTGGACGTCTCAGGGGACGCTGTTTTTT; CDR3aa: CASSWTSQGTLFF
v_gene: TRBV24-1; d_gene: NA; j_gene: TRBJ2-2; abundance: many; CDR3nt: TGTGCCACCAGTGATTTGGGACACGACACCGGGGAGCTGTTTTTT; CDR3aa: CATSDLGHDTGELFF
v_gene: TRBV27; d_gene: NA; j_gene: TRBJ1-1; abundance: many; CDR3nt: TGTGCCAGCAGTTTACTTAACCCACGGGGGAGGAACACTGAAGCTTTCTTT; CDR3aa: CASSLLNPRGRNTEAFF
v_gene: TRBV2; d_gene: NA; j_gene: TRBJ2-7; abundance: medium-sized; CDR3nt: TGTGCCAGCAGTGACTCCAACTACGAGCAGTACTTC; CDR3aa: CASSDSNYEQYF
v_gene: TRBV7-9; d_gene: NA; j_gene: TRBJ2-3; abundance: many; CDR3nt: TGTGCCAGCAGCTCAAGACCGTATAAGGACGGCTACACAGATACGCAGTATTTT; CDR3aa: CASSSRPYKDGYTDTQYF
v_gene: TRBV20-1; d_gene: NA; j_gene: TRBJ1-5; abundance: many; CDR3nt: TGCAGTGTAAGCCACTCCCGGCGGGCAGGGAGTCAGCCCCAGCATTTT; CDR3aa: CSVSHSRRAGSQPQHF
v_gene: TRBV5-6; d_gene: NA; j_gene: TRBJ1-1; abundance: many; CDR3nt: TGTGCCAGCAGCTTTACTTTGAACACTGAAGCTTTCTTT; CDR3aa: CASSFTLNTEAFF
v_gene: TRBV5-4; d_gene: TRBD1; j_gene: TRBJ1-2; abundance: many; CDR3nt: TGTGCCAGCAGCTTGGAGGGACAGGGATGGTTGGGCTATGGCTACACCTTC; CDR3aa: CASSLEGQGWLGYGYTF
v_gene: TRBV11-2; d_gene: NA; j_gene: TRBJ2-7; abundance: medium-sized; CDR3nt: TGTGCCAGCAGCCCCCGGCCAGGGTACGAGCAGTACTTC; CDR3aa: CASSPRPGYEQYF
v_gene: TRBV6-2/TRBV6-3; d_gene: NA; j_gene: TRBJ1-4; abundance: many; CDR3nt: TGTGCCAGCAGAAAGACAGGAGATGCAACTAATGAAAAACTGTTTTTT; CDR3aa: CASRKTGDATNEKLFF
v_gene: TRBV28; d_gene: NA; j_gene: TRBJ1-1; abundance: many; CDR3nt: TGTGCCAGCAGTTTAGTGCTTTCAGGGTCCACTGAAGCTTTCTTT; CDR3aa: CASSLVLSGSTEAFF
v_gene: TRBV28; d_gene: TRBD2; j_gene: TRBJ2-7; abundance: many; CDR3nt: TGTGCCAGCAGTTTCCCCGGAGCGGGGAGGACCGAGCAGTACTTC; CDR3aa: CASSFPGAGRTEQYF
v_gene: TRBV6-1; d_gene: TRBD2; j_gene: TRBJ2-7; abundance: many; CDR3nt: TGTGCCAGCAGTGCTAGCGGGGGGAGCTCCTACGAGCAGTACTTC; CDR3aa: CASSASGGSSYEQYF
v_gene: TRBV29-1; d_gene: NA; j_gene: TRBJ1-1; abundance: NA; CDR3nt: TGCAGCGTAAGACAACGGGTAGACCCCACTGAAGCTTTCTTT; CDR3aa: CSVRQRVDPTEAFF
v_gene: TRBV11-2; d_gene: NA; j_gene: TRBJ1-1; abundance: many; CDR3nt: TGTGCCAGCAGCTTACCTTGGACCGACGGGACTGAAGCTTTCTTT; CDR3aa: CASSLPWTDGTEAFF
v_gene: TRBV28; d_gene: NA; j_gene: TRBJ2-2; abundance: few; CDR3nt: TGTGCCAGCAGTCCCTTATGGACACAGGTGAAAAACGGGGAGCTGTTTTTT; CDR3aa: CASSPLWTQVKNGELFF
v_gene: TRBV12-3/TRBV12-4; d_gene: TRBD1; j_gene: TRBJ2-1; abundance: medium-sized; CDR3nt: TGTGCCAGCAGTGACGGACAGGGGTTCTACAATGAGCAGTTCTTC; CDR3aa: CASSDGQGFYNEQFF
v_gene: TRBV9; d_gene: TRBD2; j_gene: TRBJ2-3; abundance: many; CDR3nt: TGTGCCAGCAGCGTACTAGCGGGCCCCACAGATACGCAGTATTTT; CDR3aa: CASSVLAGPTDTQYF
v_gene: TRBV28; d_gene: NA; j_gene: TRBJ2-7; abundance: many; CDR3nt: TGTGCCAGCAGTTGGACCACCCGCGGGGAGCAGTACTTC; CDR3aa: CASSWTTRGEQYF
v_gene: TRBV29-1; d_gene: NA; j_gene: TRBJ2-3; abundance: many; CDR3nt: TGCAGCGTTGACCTGACACAAAGCACAGATACGCAGTATTTT; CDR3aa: CSVDLTQSTDTQYF
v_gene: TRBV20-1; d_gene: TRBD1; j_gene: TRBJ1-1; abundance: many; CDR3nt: TGCAGTGCTAGAGGACAGGGGGCTAACACTGAAGCTTTCTTT; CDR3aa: CSARGQGANTEAFF
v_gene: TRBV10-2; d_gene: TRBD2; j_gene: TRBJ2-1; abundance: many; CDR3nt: TGCGCCAGCAGGTCAAGCGGGAGATCTTATTACAATGAGCAGTTCTTC; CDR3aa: CASRSSGRSYYNEQFF
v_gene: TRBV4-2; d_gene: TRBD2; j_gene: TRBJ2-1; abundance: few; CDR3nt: TGTGCCAGCAGCCCTGGACTAGCGGGTGAGCAGTTCTTC; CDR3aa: CASSPGLAGEQFF
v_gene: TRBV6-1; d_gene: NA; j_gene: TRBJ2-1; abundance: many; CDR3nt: TGTGCCAGCAGTGGGTCCCCGGGCGGTGGGGGCAATGAGCAGTTCTTC; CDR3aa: CASSGSPGGGGNEQFF
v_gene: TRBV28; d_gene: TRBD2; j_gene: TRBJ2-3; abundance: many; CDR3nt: TGTGCCAGCAGTTCGACGGGGGGGCCTTTCACAGATACGCAGTATTTT; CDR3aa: CASSSTGGPFTDTQYF
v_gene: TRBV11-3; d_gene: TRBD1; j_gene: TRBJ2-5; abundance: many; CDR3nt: TGTGCCAGCAGCCGCGGATGGGGACAGGAAGAGACCCAGTACTTC; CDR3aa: CASSRGWGQEETQYF
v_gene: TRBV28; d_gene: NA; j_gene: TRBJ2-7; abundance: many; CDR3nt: TGTGCCAGCAGCACGTACACGGCGTTGACCTACGAGCAGTACTTC; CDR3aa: CASSTYTALTYEQYF
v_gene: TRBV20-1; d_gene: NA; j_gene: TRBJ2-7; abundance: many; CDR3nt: TGCAGTGCCGAGACAAGGAGTCTAAACGAGCAGTACTTC; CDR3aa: CSAETRSLNEQYF
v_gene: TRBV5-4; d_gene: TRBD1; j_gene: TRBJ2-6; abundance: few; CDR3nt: TGTGTCAGCTCTCCGGGACAGGGGGCGCGAGGGGCCAACGTCCTGACTTTC; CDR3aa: CVSSPGQGARGANVLTF
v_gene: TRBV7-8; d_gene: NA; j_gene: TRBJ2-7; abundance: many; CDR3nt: TGTGCCAGCAGCATCAGAGGGGTGGGCAGGGGAGAGCAACGCGAGCAGTACTTC; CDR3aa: CASSIRGVGRGEQREQYF
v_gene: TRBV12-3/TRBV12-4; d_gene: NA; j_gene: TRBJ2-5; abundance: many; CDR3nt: TGTGCCAGCAGTTTAGACGGAGAGACCCAGTACTTC; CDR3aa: CASSLDGETQYF
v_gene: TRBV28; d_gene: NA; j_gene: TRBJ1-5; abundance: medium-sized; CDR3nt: TGTGCCGCCAGTTTACAGGGTAGCAATCAGCCCCAGCATTTT; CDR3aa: CAASLQGSNQPQHF
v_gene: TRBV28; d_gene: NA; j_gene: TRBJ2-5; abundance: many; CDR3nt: TGTGCCAGCAGGAGGAAGAGTCAAGAGACCCAGTACTTC; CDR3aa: CASRRKSQETQYF
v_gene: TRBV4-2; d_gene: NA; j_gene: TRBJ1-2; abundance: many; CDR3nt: TGTGCCAGCAGCCCCCGGGAGAACTATGGCTACACCTTC; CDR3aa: CASSPRENYGYTF
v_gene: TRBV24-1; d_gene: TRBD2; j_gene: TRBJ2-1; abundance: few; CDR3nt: TGTGCCACCGGGGGTACGGGGGGATCCTACAATGAGCAGTTCTTC; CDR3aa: CATGGTGGSYNEQFF
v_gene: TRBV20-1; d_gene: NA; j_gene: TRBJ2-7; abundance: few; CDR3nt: TGCAGTGCTAGAGAAGGTGGCAGGGAAATTGACGAGCAGTACTTC; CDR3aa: CSAREGGREIDEQYF
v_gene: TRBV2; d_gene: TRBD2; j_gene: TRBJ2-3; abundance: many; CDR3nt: TGTGCCAGCAGTGAAGCCTCCCTAGCGGGGGTCACAGATACGCAGTATTTT; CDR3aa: CASSEASLAGVTDTQYF
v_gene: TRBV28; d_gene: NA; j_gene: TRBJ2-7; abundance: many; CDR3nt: TGTGCCAGCAGTTTAGACCCCGGCGGAACCTACGAGCAGTACTTC; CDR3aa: CASSLDPGGTYEQYF
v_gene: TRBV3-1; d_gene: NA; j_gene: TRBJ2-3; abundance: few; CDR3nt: TGTGCCAGCAGCCAAGGGGCGGGGGCCCACACAGATACGCAGTATTTT; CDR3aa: CASSQGAGAHTDTQYF
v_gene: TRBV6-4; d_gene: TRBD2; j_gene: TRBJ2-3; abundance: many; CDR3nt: TGTGCCAGCAGTGAGGGCCCAGCGGGGGGGCCCGGCGATACGCAGTATTTT; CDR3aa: CASSEGPAGGPGDTQYF
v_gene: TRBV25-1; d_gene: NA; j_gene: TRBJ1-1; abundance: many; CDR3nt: TGTGCCAGCAGTGAAGCGTGGAGGGTAGGGTCGGGAGCTTTCTTT; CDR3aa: CASSEAWRVGSGAFF
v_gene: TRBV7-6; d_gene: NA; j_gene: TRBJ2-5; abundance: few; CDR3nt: TGTGCCAGCAGCTTTGGGACAACTCAAGAGACCCAGTACTTC; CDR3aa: CASSFGTTQETQYF